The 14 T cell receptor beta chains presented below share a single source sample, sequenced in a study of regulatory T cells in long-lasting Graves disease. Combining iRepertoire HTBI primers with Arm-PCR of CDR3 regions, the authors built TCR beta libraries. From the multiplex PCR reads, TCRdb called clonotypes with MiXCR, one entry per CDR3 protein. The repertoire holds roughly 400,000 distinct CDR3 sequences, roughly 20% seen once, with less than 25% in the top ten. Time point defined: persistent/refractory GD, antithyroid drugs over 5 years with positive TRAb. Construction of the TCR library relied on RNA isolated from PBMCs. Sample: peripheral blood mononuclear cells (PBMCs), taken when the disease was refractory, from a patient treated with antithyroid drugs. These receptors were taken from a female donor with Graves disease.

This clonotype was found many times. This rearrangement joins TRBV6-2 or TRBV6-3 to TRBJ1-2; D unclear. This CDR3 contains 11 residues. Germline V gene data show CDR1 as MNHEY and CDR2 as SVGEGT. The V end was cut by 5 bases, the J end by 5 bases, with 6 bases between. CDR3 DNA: TGTGCCAGCAGTGGAATTTATGGCTACACCTTC. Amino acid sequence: CASSGIYGYTF.

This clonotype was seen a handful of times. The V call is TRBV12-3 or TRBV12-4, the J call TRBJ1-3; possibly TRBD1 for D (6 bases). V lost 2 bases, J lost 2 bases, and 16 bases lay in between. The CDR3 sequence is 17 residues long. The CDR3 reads CASSLQGPAYAGNTIYF. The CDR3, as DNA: TGTGCCAGCAGTTTACAGGGGCCTGCTTATGCTGGAAACACCATATATTTT.

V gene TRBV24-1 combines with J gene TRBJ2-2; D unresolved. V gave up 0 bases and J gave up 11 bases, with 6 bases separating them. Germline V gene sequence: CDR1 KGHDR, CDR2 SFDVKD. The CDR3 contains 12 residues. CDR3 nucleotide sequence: TGTGCCACCAGTGATTTGCGTGGTGAGCTGTTTTTT. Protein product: CATSDLRGELFF.

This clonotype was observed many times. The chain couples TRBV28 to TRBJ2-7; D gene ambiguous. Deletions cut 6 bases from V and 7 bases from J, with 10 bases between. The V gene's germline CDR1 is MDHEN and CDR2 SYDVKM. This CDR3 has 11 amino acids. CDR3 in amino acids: CASSGLEEQYF. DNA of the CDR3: TGTGCCAGCAGCGGCCTAGAGGAGCAGTACTTC.

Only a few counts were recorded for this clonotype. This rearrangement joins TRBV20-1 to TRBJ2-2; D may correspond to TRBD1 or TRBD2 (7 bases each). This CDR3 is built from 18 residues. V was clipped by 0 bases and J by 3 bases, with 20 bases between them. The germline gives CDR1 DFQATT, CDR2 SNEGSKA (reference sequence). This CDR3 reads CSARDRRGGRGHTGELFF. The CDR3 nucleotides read TGCAGTGCTAGAGATCGGAGGGGAGGGAGGGGGCACACCGGGGAGCTGTTTTTT.

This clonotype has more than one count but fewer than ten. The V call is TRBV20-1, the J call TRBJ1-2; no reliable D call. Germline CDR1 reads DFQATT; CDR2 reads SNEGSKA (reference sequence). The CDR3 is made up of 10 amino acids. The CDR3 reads CVQAGDDYTF. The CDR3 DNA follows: TGCGTTCAAGCGGGAGACGACTACACCTTC.

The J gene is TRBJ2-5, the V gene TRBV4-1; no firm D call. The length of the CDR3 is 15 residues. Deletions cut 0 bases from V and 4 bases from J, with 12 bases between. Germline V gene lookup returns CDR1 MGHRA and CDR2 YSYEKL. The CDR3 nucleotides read TGCGCCAGCAGCCAAGATGGGCTAGGGTCAGAGACCCAGTACTTC. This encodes CASSQDGLGSETQYF.

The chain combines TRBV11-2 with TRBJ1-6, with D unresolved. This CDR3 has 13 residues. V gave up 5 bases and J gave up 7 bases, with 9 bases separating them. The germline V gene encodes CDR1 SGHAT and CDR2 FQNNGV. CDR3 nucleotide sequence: TGTGCCAGCAGCACCCTAAACAATTCACCCCTCCACTTT. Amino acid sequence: CASSTLNNSPLHF.

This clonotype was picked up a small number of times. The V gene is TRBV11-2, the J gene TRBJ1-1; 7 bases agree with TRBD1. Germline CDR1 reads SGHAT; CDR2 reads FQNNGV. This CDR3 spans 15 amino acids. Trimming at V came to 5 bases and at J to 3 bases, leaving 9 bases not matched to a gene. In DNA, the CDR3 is TGTGCCAGCAGCCCGGGGAGACAGGGAGACACTGAAGCTTTCTTT. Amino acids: CASSPGRQGDTEAFF.

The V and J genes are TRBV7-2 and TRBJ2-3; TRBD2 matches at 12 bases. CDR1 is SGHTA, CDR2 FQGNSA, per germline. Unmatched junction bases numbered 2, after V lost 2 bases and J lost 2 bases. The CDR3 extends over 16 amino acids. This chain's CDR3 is CASSLLAGGLTDTQYF. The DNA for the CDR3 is TGTGCCAGCAGCTTACTAGCGGGGGGGCTCACAGATACGCAGTATTTT.

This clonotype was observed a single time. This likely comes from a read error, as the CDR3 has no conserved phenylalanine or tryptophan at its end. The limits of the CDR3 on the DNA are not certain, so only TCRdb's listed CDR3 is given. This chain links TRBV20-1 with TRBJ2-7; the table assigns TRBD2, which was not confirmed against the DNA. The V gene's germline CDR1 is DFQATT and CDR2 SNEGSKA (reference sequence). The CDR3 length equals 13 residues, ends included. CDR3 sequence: CSARAGTGGRAEL.

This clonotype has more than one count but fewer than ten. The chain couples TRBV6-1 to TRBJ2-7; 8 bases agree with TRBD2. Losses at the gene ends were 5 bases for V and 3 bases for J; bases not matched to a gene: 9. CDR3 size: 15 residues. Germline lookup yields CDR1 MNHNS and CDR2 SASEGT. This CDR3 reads CASSSGTSARYEQYF. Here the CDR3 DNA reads TGTGCCAGCAGTAGCGGGACTAGTGCACGCTACGAGCAGTACTTC.

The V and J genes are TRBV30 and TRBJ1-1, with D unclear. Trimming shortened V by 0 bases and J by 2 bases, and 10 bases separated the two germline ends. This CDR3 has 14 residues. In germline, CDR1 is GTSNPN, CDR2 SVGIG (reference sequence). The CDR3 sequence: CAWSVLPPNTEAFF. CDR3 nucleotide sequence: TGTGCCTGGAGTGTACTCCCCCCCAACACTGAAGCTTTCTTT.

The CDR3: CASSKGGENTEAFF. The CDR3, as DNA: TGTGCCAGTAGTAAAGGGGGCGAGAACACTGAAGCTTTCTTT. V is TRBV19 and J is TRBJ1-1; 7 positions match TRBD1. Germline CDR1 is LNHDA and CDR2 is SQIVND (reference sequence). The trim removed 4 bases at V and 1 base at J, leaving 3 bases unmatched. The length of the CDR3 is 14 residues.